This TCR beta chain derives from a study of OX40 agonist ivuxolimab in advanced cancers. Produced via immunoSEQ multiplex PCR; TCRdb's table is partial and in-frame only. The table has 45,000 to 65,000 clones, roughly 77% seen once. Autoimmune disease history or systemic immunosuppression disqualified patients. The germline V and J ends were trimmed by 0 bases and 4 bases, with 10 bases remaining between them. The CDR3 contains 15 residues. From germline, CDR1 is SGDLS and CDR2 YYNGEE. The chain uses TRBV9 and TRBJ1-4; the D gene is possibly TRBD1 (6 bases). Sample: CD4+ or CD8+ T cells sorted from blood, taken in a trial of the OX40 agonist ivuxolimab. The TCR comes from an adult with an advanced solid tumor such as melanoma, head and neck, liver or kidney cancer. The CDR3 nucleotides read TGTGCCAGCAGCGTAGAGGGGGGATTTAATGAAAAACTGTTTTTT. This translates into CASSVEGGFNEKLFF.